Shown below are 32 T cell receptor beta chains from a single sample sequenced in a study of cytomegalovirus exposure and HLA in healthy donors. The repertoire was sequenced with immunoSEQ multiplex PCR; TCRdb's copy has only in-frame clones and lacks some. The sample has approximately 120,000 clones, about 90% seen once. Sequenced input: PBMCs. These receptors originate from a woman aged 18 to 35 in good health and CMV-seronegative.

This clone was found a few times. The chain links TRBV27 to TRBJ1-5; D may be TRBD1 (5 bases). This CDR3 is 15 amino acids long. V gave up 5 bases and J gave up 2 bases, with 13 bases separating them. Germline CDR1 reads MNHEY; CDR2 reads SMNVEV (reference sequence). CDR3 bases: TGTGCCAGCAGTAGCCAGGGAATGGGCAATCAGCCCCAGCATTTT. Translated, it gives CASSSQGMGNQPQHF.

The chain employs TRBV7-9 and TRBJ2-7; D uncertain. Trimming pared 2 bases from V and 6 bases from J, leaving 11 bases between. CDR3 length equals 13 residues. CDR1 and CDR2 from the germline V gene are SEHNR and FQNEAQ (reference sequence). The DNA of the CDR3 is TGTGCCAGCAGCTTATCCGGTGTCTTCGAGCAGTACTTC. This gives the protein CASSLSGVFEQYF.

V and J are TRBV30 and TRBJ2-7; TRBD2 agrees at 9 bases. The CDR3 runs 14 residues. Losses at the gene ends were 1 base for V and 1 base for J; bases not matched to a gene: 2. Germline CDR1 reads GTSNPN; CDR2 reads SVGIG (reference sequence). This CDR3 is CAWSALAGSYEQYF. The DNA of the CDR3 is TGTGCCTGGAGTGCTCTAGCGGGATCCTACGAGCAGTACTTC. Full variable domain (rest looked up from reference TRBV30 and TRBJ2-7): SQTIHQWPATLVQPVGSPLSLECTVEGTSNPNLYWYRQAAGRGLQLLFYSVGIGQISSEVPQNLSASRPQDRQFILSSKKLLLSDSGFYLCAWSALAGSYEQYFGPGTRLTVT.

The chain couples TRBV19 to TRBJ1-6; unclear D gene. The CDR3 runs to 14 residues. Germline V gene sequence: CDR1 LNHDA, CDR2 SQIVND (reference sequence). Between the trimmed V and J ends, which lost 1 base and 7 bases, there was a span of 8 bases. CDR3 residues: CASSIVLQNSPLHF. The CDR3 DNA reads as TGTGCCAGTAGTATAGTACTCCAAAATTCACCCCTCCACTTT.

DNA for the CDR3: TGTGCCAGCAGCCAGGGGGACAGGGTAGATTCCTACAATGAGCAGTTCTTC. This sequence encodes CASSQGDRVDSYNEQFF. This rearrangement joins TRBV4-2 to TRBJ2-1; 9 bases map to TRBD1. CDR1 is LGHNA and CDR2 is YNFKEQ in the germline V gene. The V segment lost 3 bases and the J segment 1 base; nucleotides outside the gene matches: 7. The CDR3 runs 17 residues.

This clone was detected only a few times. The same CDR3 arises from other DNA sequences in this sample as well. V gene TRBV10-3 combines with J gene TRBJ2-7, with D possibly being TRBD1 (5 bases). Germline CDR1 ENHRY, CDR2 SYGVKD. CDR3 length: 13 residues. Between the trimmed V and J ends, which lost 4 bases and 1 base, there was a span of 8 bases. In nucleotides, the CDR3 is TGTGCCATCAGTGCGGCAGGGTCCTACGAGCAGTACTTC. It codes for CAISAAGSYEQYF.

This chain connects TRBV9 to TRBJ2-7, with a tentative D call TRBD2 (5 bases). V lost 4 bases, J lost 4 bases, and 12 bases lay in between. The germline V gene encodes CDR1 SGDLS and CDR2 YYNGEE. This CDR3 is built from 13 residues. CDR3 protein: CASSRGSGYEQYF. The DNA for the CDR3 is TGTGCCAGCAGCAGAGGGTCCGGGTACGAGCAGTACTTC.

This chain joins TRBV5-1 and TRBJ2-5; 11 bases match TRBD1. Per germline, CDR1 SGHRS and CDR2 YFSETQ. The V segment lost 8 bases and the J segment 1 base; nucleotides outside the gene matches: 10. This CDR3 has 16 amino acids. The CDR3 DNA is TGCGCCAGTTGTAGCGGGGACAGGGGGTCCCAAGAGACCCAGTACTTC. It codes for CASCSGDRGSQETQYF.

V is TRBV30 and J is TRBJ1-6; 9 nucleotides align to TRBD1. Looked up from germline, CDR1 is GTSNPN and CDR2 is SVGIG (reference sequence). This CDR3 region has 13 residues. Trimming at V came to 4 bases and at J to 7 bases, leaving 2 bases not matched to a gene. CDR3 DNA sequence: TGTGCCTGGACGGACAGGGGAAATTCACCCCTCCACTTT. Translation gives CAWTDRGNSPLHF.

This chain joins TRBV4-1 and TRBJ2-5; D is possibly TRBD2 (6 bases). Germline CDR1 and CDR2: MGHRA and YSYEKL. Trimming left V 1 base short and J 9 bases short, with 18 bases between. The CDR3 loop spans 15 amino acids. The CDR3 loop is CASSQGDSYKRPQYF. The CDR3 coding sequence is TGCGCCAGCAGCCAAGGGGACTCTTATAAGAGACCCCAGTACTTC.

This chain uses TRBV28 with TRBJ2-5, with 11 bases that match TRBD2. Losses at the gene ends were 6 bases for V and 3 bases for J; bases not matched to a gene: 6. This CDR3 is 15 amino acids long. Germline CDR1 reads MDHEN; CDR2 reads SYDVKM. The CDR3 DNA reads TGTGCCAGCAGCACGCTAGCGGGGGGAGAAGAGACCCAGTACTTC. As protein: CASSTLAGGEETQYF.

The CDR3 is CASSVGGGALLEQFF. CDR3 coding DNA: TGTGCCAGCAGCGTAGGCGGGGGGGCCCTGCTTGAGCAGTTCTTC. V is TRBV9 and J is TRBJ2-1; 9 bases are a match to TRBD2. The CDR3 loop spans 15 amino acids. CDR1 and CDR2 (germline): SGDLS, YYNGEE. The junction had 7 bases not matched to a gene; V was cut back by 0 bases and J by 9 bases.

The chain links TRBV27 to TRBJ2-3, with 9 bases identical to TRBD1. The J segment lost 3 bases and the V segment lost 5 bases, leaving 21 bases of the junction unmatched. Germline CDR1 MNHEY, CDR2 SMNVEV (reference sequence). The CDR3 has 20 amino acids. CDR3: CASSRLWDRVRGPSTDTQYF. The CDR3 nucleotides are TGTGCCAGCAGTCGTTTATGGGACAGGGTTCGTGGGCCCTCAACAGATACGCAGTATTTT.

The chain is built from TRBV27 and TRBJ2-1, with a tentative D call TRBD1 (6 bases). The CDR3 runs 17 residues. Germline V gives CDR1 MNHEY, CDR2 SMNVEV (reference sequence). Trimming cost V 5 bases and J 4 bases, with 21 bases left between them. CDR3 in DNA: TGTGCCAGCAGTCACAAACTCCGGGACAACCGATACAATGAGCAGTTCTTC. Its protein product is CASSHKLRDNRYNEQFF.

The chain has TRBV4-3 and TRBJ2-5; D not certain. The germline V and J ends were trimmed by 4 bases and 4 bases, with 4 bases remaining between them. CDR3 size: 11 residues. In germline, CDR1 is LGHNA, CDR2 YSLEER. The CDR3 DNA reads TGCGCCAGCAGCCGCGGAGAGACCCAGTACTTC. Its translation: CASSRGETQYF.

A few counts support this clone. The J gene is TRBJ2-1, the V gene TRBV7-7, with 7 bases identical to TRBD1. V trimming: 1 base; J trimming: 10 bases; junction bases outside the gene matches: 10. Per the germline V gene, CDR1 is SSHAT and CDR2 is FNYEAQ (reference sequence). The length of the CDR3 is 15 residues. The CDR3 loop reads CASSLDETGKEEQFF. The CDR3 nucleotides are TGTGCCAGCAGCTTAGATGAGACAGGGAAGGAGGAGCAGTTCTTC.

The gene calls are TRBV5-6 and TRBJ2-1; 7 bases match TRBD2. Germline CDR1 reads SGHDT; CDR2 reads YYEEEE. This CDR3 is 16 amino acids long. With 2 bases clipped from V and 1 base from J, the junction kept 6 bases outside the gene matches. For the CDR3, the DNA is TGTGCCAGCAGCTTACTGGGACTAAATTCCTACAATGAGCAGTTCTTC. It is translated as CASSLLGLNSYNEQFF.

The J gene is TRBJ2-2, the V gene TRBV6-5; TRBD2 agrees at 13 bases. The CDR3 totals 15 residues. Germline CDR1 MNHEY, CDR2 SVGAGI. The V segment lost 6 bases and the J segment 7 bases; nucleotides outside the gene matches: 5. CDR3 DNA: TGTGCCAGCAGCTCCGGGACTAGCGGGATCGGGGAGCTGTTTTTT. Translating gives CASSSGTSGIGELFF.

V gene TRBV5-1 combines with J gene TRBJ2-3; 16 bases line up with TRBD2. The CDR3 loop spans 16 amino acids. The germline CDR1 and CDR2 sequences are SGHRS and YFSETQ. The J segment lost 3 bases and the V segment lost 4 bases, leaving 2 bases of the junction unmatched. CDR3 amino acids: CASSLGLAGGTDTQYF. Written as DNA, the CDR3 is TGCGCCAGCAGCCTGGGACTAGCGGGAGGGACAGATACGCAGTATTTT.

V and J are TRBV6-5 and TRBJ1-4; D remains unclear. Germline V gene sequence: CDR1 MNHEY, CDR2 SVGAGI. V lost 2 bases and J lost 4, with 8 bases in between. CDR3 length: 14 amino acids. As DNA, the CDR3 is TGTGCCAGCAGTTACGGGCCGAGTAATGAAAAACTGTTTTTT. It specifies CASSYGPSNEKLFF.

CDR3 amino acids: CATVRDRGDTGELFF. The DNA for the CDR3 is TGTGCCACAGTGCGGGATCGGGGGGACACCGGGGAGCTGTTTTTT. The rearrangement joins TRBV19 to TRBJ2-2, with 7 bases identical to TRBD2. Germline CDR1 reads LNHDA; CDR2 reads SQIVND (reference sequence). CDR3 length: 15 amino acids. Germline trimming cut 10 bases from V and 3 bases from J; bases unmatched to any gene: 11.

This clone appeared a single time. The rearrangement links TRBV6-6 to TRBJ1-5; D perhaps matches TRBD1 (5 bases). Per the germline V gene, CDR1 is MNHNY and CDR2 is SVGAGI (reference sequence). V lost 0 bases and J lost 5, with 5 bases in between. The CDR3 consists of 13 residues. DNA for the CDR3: TGTGCCAGCAGTTACTCAGGGGATCAGCCCCAGCATTTT. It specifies CASSYSGDQPQHF.

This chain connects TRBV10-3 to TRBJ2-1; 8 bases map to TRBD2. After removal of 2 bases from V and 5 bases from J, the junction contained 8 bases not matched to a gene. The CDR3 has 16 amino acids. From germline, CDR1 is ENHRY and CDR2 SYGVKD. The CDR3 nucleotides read TGTGCCATCAGTGAGGAGGGACTAGTGGGCAACAATGAGCAGTTCTTC. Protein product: CAISEEGLVGNNEQFF.

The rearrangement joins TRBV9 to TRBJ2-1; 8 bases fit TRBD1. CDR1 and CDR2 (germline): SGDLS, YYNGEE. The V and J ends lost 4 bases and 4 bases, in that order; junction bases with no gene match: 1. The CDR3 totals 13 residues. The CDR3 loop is CASSQGAYNEQFF. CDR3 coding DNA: TGTGCCAGCAGCCAGGGGGCGTACAATGAGCAGTTCTTC.

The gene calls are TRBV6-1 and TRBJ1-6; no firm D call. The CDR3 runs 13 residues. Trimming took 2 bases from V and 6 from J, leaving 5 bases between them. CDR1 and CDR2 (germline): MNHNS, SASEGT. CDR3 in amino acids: CASSEHSNSPLHF. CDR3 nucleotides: TGTGCCAGCAGTGAACACAGTAATTCACCCCTCCACTTT.

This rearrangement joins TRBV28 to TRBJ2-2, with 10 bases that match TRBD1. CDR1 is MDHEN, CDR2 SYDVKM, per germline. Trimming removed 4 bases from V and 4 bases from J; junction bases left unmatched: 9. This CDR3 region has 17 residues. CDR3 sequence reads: CASSSPPGQGTTGELFF. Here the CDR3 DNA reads TGTGCCAGCAGTTCACCTCCGGGACAGGGGACCACCGGGGAGCTGTTTTTT.

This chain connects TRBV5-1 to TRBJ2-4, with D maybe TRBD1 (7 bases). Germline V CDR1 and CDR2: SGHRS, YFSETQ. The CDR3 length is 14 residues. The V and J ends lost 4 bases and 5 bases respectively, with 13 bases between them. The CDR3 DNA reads TGCGCCAGCAGCGCGGGACAGATACAAAACATTCAGTACTTC. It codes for CASSAGQIQNIQYF.

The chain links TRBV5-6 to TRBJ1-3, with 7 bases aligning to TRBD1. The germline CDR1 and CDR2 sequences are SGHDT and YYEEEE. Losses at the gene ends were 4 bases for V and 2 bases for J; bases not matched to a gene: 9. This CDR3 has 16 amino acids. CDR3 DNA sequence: TGTGCCAGCAGCCTCCCGGGACAGCCTACTGGAAACACCATATATTTT. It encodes CASSLPGQPTGNTIYF.

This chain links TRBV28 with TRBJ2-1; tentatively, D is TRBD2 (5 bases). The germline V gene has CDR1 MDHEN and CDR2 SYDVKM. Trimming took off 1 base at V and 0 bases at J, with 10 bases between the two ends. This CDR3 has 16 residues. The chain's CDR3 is CASSLYRGVSYNEQFF. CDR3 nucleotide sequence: TGTGCCAGCAGTTTATACCGGGGAGTCTCCTACAATGAGCAGTTCTTC.

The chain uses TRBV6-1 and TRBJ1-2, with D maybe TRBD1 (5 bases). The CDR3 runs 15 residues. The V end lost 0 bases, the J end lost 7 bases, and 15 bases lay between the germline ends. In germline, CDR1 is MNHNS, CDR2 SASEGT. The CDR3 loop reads CASSEAGGTPGGYTF. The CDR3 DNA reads TGTGCCAGCAGTGAAGCGGGGGGAACTCCGGGTGGCTACACCTTC.

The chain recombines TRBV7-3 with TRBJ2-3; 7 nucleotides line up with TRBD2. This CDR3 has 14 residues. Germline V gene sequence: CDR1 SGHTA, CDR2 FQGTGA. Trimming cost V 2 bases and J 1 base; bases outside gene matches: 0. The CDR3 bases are TGTGCCAGCAGCTTACTAGCGGGCACAGATACGCAGTATTTT. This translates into CASSLLAGTDTQYF.

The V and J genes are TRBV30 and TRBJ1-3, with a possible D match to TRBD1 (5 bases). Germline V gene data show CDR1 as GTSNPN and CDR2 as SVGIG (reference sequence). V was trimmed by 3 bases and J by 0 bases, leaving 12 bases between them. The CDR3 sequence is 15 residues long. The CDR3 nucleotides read TGTGCCTGGAGAAAACCCGACAGCTCTGGAAACACCATATATTTT. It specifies CAWRKPDSSGNTIYF.